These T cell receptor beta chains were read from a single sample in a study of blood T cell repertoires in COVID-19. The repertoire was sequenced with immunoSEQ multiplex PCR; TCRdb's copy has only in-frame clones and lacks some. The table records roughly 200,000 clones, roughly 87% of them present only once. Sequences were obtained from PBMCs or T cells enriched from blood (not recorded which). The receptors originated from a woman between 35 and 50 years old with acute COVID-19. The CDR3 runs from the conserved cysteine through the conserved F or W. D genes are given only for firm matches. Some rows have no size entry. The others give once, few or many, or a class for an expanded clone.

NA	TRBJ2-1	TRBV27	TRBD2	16	TGTGCCAGCAGTTTAGTAGGGACTAGCGGGAGGTATAAACAGTTCTTC	CASSLVGTSGRYKQFF
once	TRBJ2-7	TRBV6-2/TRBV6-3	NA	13	TGTGCCAGCAGTAGGGCTAGCATGTACGAGCAGTACTTC	CASSRASMYEQYF
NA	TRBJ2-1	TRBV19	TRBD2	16	TGTGCCAGTAGTGCCCTACTAGCGGGAGCTCGGAATGAGCAGTTCTTC	CASSALLAGARNEQFF
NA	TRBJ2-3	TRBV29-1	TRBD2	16	TGCAGCGTTGAAGATAGACTAGCGGAGCACACAGATACGCAGTATTTT	CSVEDRLAEHTDTQYF
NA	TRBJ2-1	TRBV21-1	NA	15	TGTGCCAGCAGCAAAGTCAAATTCCCCTACAATGAGCAGTTCTTC	CASSKVKFPYNEQFF
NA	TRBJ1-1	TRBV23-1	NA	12	TGCGCCAGCAGCCAGGACACCGCTGAAGCTTTCTTT	CASSQDTAEAFF
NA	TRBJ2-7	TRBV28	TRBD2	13	TGTGCCAGCAGGGACGGGACTACCTCGAAGCAGTACTTC	CASRDGTTSKQYF
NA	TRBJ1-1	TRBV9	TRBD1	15	TGTGCCAGCAGCGGAGCACAGGGGGGTAGGACTGAAGCTTTCTTT	CASSGAQGGRTEAFF
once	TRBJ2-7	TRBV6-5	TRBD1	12	TGTGCCAGCAGTCGAACAGGGGCCGAGCAGTACTTC	CASSRTGAEQYF
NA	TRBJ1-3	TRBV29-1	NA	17	TGCAGCGTAGTAATCGGAGCAAAAGCGGCCTCTGGAAACACCATATATTTT	CSVVIGAKAASGNTIYF
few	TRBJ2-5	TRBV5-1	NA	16	TGCGCCAGCAGCTTGTTTCAGGGACTTGAACAAGAGACCCAGTACTTC	CASSLFQGLEQETQYF
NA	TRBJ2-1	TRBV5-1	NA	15	TGCGCCAGCAGCTTGTACACTAGGGAATACAATGAGCAGTTCTTC	CASSLYTREYNEQFF
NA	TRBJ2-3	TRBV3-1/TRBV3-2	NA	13	TGTGCCAGCAGCGTGGGGGCTGAAGATACGCAGTATTTT	CASSVGAEDTQYF
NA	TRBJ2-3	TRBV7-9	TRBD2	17	TGTGCCAGCAGCTTAGGGCTAGCGGGGTCTAGCACAGATACGCAGTATTTT	CASSLGLAGSSTDTQYF
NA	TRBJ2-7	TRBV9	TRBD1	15	TGTGCCAGCAGCGTTGGGGGGACAGGAGTCTACGAGCAGTACTTC	CASSVGGTGVYEQYF
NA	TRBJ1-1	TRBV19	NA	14	TGTGCCAGTAAGGAGGGACCCCAGAGAACTGAAGCTTTCTTT	CASKEGPQRTEAFF
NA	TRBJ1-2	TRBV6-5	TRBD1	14	TGTGCCAGCAGTTACAGGACAGGGAACTATGGCTACACCTTC	CASSYRTGNYGYTF
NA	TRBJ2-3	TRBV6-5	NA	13	TGTGCCAGCAAACGGGAGTGGACAGATACGCAGTATTTT	CASKREWTDTQYF
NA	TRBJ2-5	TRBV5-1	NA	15	TGCGCCAGCAGCTTGGCCGAACTCCTTGGAGAGACCCAGTACTTC	CASSLAELLGETQYF
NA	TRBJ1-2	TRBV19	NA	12	TGTGCCAGTAGAGGACAAGTCGGTGGCTACACCTTC	CASRGQVGGYTF
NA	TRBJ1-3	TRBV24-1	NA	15	TGTGCCGCGGGGGGGGCAAGCGACTCTGGAAACACCATATATTTT	CAAGGASDSGNTIYF
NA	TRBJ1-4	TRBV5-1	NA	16	TGCGCCAGCAGTTCCGGACAGCTCGCAACTAATGAAAAACTGTTTTTT	CASSSGQLATNEKLFF
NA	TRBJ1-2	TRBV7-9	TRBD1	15	TGTGCCAGCAGCCTTAGGACAGGGGATGCCTATGGCTACACCTTC	CASSLRTGDAYGYTF
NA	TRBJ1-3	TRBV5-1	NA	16	TGCGCCAGCAGCTTGGGTTACACTAGCTCTGGAAACACCATATATTTT	CASSLGYTSSGNTIYF
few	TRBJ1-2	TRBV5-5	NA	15	TGTGCCAGCAGCAGATGGACAGAGTCTAACTATGGCTACACCTTC	CASSRWTESNYGYTF
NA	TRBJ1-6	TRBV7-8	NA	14	TGTGCCAGCAGCTTAGCGGCAGCGGGTTCACCCCTCCACTTT	CASSLAAAGSPLHF
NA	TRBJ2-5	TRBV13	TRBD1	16	TGTGCCAGCAGCTCCCCGACAGGGGCTTCCCAAGAGACCCAGTACTTC	CASSSPTGASQETQYF
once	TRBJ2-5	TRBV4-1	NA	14	TGCGCCAGCAGCCAAGACTGGAGGTTGGAGACCCAGTACTTC	CASSQDWRLETQYF
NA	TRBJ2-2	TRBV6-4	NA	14	TGTGCCAGCAGTGAGGGCAGAGGGACCGGGGAGCTGTTTTTT	CASSEGRGTGELFF
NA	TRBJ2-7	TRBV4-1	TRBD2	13	TGCGCCAGCAGCCAAGATGGGGGGGAAGAGCAGTACTTC	CASSQDGGEEQYF
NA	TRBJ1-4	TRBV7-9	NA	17	TGTGCCAGCAGCTTCTCACTATTAAATATGGCAGCGGAAAAACTGTTTTTT	CASSFSLLNMAAEKLFF
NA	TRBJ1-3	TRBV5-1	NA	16	TGCGCCAGCAGCTTGGCGGGGAGGCGCTTTGGAAACACCATATATTTT	CASSLAGRRFGNTIYF
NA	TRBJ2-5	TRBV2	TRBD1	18	TGTGCCAGCAGTATCCGACCGGGACAGGCTACCTCCTTTGAGACCCAGTACTTC	CASSIRPGQATSFETQYF
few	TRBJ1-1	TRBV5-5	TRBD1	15	TGTGCCAGCAGCAGAGGACAGGGTCGGAATCCTGAAGCTTTCTTT	CASSRGQGRNPEAFF
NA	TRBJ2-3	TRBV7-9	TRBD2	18	TGTGCCAGCAGCTTAGAACCCTTTAGCGGGGGGGGAGCAGATACGCAGTATTTT	CASSLEPFSGGGADTQYF
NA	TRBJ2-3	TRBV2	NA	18	TGTGCCAGCAGTGAAGCCGCGGGGTTCGGAGTGGGCACAGATACGCAGTATTTT	CASSEAAGFGVGTDTQYF